The present T cell receptor (beta chain) was sequenced within a study of siplizumab effects on memory and regulatory T cells. Study-wide points: Apparently key alloresponse contributors, naive T cells also seemed more diverse than memory cells. The average Treg-derived proportion among mappable alloreactive CD4+ clones was 55% to 80% with siplizumab versus more than 25% in controls.

TCRdb's table, derived via immunoSEQ multiplex PCR, lists solely in-frame clones and lacks some. The data contain 85,000 to 90,000 clones, about nine tenths of them seen just once; the ten biggest clones take up 15%. Germline lookup yields CDR1 SNHLY and CDR2 FYNNEI. V lost 6 bases, J lost 6 bases, and 15 bases stayed unmatched. There are 17 residues in the CDR3. Notes on this clone: What it binds is unknown.

The sequenced sample consisted of CD4+ T cells sorted from blood. The source of this sequence is a human donor in good health. The V gene is TRBV2, the J gene TRBJ2-3; 10 bases fit TRBD1. Written as DNA, the CDR3 is TGTGCCAGCAGCCTGAAGGCCGGGACAGGGGATTTCGATACGCAGTATTTT. Its translation: CASSLKAGTGDFDTQYF.